This passage covers 7 T cell receptor beta chains from one sample sequenced in a study of T-cell reconstitution after alpha-beta-depleted transplantation in children. It was with unique molecular identifiers that the TCRbeta library was prepared. Via MiXCR, TCRdb re-called the PCR reads, giving one row per CDR3 protein. The top ten hold about 5.9% of the sample, which has around 190,000 distinct CDR3 sequences, about 6.6% seen once. Material: PBMCs, obtained before TCRalphabeta/CD19-depleted stem cell transplant. All receptors come from a boy aged 2 to 10 with acute lymphoblastic leukemia, due to receive a stem cell transplant.

This clonotype occurred a few times. The chain uses TRBV11-2 and TRBJ2-1, with 7 nucleotides matching TRBD2. Germline values: CDR1 SGHAT, CDR2 FQNNGV. This CDR3 has 14 amino acids. The trim removed 0 bases at V and 10 bases at J, leaving 6 bases unmatched. CDR3 DNA sequence: TGTGCCAGCAGCTTAGAGGGACTATCAAGCGAGCAGTTCTTC. Its protein is CASSLEGLSSEQFF.

This clonotype was observed many times. The gene calls are TRBV30 and TRBJ2-7, with a possible D match to TRBD1 (6 bases). The V end lost 2 bases, the J end lost 3 bases, and 17 bases lay between the germline ends. Germline assignment: CDR1 GTSNPN and CDR2 SVGIG (reference sequence). This CDR3 is 15 amino acids long. The CDR3 reads CAWSPPGVGYYEQYF. The CDR3 DNA sequence: TGTGCCTGGAGTCCCCCAGGGGTGGGTTACTACGAGCAGTACTTC.

This clonotype was seen a few times. The CDR3, as DNA: TGCAGTGCTAGTAGCACTGACTATGGCTACACCTTC. It encodes CSASSTDYGYTF. The gene calls are TRBV20-1 and TRBJ1-2; no clear D. The CDR3 spans 12 residues. Germline V gene lookup returns CDR1 DFQATT and CDR2 SNEGSKA (reference sequence). The V end was cut by 3 bases, the J end by 3 bases, with 8 bases between.

This clonotype was counted only a few times. The chain recombines TRBV3-1 with TRBJ2-7, with 8 nucleotides matching TRBD1. Germline V gene sequence: CDR1 LGHDT, CDR2 YNNKEL (reference sequence). V gave up 5 bases and J gave up 2 bases; unmatched junction bases: 5. The CDR3 is 14 residues long. The CDR3 region is CASSGGQVAYEQYF. The CDR3 DNA is TGTGCCAGCAGCGGGGGACAGGTTGCCTACGAGCAGTACTTC.

This clonotype was detected ten times or more. The chain carries TRBV13 and TRBJ2-1; no reliable D call. CDR3 size: 14 residues. Germline V gene lookup returns CDR1 PRHDT and CDR2 FYEKMQ (reference sequence). Trimming pared 4 bases from V and 5 bases from J, leaving 12 bases between. CDR3 residues: CASSYSGRDNEQFF. The DNA of the CDR3 is TGTGCCAGCAGCTACTCAGGACGCGACAATGAGCAGTTCTTC.

The rearrangement joins TRBV20-1 to TRBJ1-2; D is unresolved. The length of the CDR3 is 12 residues. Deletions cut 5 bases from V and 8 bases from J, with 15 bases between. Germline V CDR1 and CDR2: DFQATT, SNEGSKA (reference sequence). The CDR3 DNA is TGCAGTGCTCCCCATTTATCGGCGGGCTACACCTTC. Its protein product is CSAPHLSAGYTF.

In its sample, this clonotype was seen many times. This chain uses TRBV3-1 with TRBJ2-3; D is unresolved. The CDR3 runs 13 residues. Germline assignment: CDR1 LGHDT and CDR2 YNNKEL (reference sequence). V was pared by 0 bases and J by 7 bases, with 8 bases between. CDR3: CASSQDRSNTQYF. The CDR3 nucleotides are TGTGCCAGCAGCCAAGATCGGAGCAATACGCAGTATTTT.